This is a list of T cell receptor beta chains from one sample in a study of breast tumors, draining lymph nodes, adjacent tissues. TCRdb independently ran MiXCR on the multiplex PCR reads; one entry per CDR3 protein. The table lists under 250,000 distinct CDR3 sequences, approximately 29% of them singletons, with over 1.1% in the top ten. The source material was axillary lymph node tissue. These receptors originate from a female donor with breast cancer. Some clones in this sample may be carry-over from other donors' samples. CDR3s include the opening cysteine and the closing phenylalanine or tryptophan.

v_call	j_call	cdr3_aa
TRBV19	TRBJ2-7	CASSMRVSYEQYF
TRBV6-1	TRBJ2-3	CASSDWGHTDTQYF
TRBV7-2	TRBJ2-7	CASSLQKPGRTSYEQYF
TRBV6-5	TRBJ1-6	CASSYNGQENSPLHF
TRBV5-5	TRBJ2-5	CASSEDGYKETQYF
TRBV4-2	TRBJ2-5	CASSQQTGGGETQYF
TRBV19	TRBJ1-1	CASSIRGTNTEAFF
TRBV6-6	TRBJ2-1	CANSHAPIGLAGKAEQFF
TRBV7-9	TRBJ1-1	CASSLVVPGAEAFF
TRBV10-1	TRBJ2-5	CASSDGVAGRQETQYF
TRBV29-1	TRBJ2-1	CSVEEYLAGGRGNEQFF
TRBV11-3	TRBJ1-6	CASSSRTGGSPLHF
TRBV7-2	TRBJ2-2	CASSLVGNTGELFF
TRBV20-1	TRBJ2-1	CSARRDRERNEQFF
TRBV12-3/TRBV12-4	TRBJ2-3	CASTVSGTYTDTQYF
TRBV5-1	TRBJ2-1	CASSLGTGTSGRADEQFF
TRBV7-9	TRBJ2-3	CASSLERQGATTDTQYF
TRBV25-1	TRBJ2-3	CASSPTGRGTQYF
TRBV29-1	TRBJ2-5	CSVAGLAETQYF
TRBV7-3	TRBJ2-1	CASSPWRGVSSYNEQFF
TRBV11-2	TRBJ2-5	CASSGLVGPETQYF
TRBV7-8	TRBJ2-2	CASSLRRELSGELLF
TRBV7-6	TRBJ2-2	CASSFSWTGELFF
TRBV5-1	TRBJ2-7	CASSLGGLAGGSYEQYF
TRBV6-5	TRBJ2-1	CASKTSGSPEQFF
TRBV28	TRBJ2-3	CASKEVDTQYF
TRBV6-5	TRBJ2-6	CASKSGTPATSGANVLTF
TRBV12-3/TRBV12-4	TRBJ2-1	CASSPKAGGPYNEQFF
TRBV7-8	TRBJ2-7	CASSLTGFYEQYF
TRBV18	TRBJ2-5	CASSSVAGAPETQYF
TRBV19	TRBJ2-7	CASSITLLAGAGTYEQYF
TRBV11-3	TRBJ2-7	CASSPNRGARSSYEQYF
TRBV2	TRBJ2-5	CASSYQPGPGVETQYF
TRBV28	TRBJ1-2	CASSLGGGSGGYTF
TRBV9	TRBJ2-5	CASSRSGSGEETQYF
TRBV24-1	TRBJ2-5	CATSDLLAGIQETQYF
TRBV5-1	TRBJ1-2	CASSTGTDYGYTF
TRBV28	TRBJ2-1	CASRPGTGENYNEQFF
TRBV30	TRBJ1-6	CAWSTRTPLRATGSNSPLHF
TRBV7-6	TRBJ1-5	CASSQTPDQPQHF
TRBV2	TRBJ2-3	CASSAQGGLSTDTQYF
TRBV20-1	TRBJ1-5	CSAREARGTGDNQPQHF
TRBV20-1	TRBJ1-6	CSAITQGVSPLHF
TRBV6-5	TRBJ2-1	CASSHASGYSYNEQFF
TRBV19	TRBJ1-4	CASSSRTGLNEKLFF